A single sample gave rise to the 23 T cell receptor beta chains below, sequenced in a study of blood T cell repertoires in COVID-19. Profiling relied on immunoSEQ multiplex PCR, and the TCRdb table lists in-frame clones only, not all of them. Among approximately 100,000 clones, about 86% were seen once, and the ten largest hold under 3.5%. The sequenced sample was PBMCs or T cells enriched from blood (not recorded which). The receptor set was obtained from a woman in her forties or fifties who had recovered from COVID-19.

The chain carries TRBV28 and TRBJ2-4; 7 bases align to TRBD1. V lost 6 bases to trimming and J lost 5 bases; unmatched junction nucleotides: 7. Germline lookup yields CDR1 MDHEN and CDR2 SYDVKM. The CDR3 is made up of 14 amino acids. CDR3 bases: TGTGCCAGCAGCCTTGCCGGGACAGAAAACATTCAGTACTTC. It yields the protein CASSLAGTENIQYF. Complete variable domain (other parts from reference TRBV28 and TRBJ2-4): DVKVTQSSRYLVKRTGEKVFLECVQDMDHENMFWYRQDPGLGLRLIYFSYDVKMKEKGDIPEGYSVSREKKERFSLILESASTNQTSMYLCASSLAGTENIQYFGAGTRLSVL.

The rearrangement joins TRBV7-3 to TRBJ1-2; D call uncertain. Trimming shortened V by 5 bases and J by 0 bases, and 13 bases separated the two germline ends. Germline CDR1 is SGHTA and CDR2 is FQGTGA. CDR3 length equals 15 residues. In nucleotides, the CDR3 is TGTGCCAGCAGCGCCCAGGCAGCTTCTAACTATGGCTACACCTTC. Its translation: CASSAQAASNYGYTF.

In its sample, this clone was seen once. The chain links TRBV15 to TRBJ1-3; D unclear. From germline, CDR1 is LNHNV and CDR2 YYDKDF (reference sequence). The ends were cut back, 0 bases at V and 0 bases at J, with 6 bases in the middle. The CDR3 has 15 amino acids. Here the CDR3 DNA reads TGTGCCACCAGCAGAGATTCCGTCTCTGGAAACACCATATATTTT. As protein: CATSRDSVSGNTIYF.

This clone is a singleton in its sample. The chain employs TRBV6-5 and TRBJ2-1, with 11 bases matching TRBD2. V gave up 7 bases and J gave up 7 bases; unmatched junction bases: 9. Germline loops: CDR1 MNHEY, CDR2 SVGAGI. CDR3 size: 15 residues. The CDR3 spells CASKPLAGGGNEQFF. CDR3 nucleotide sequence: TGTGCCAGCAAGCCCCTAGCGGGAGGTGGGAATGAGCAGTTCTTC.

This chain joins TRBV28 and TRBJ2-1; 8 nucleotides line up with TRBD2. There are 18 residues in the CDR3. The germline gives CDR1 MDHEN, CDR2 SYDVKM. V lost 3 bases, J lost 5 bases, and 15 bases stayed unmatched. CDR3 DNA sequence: TGTGCCAGCAGTTTCCCCGCCCCCGGAACTAGCGGAAACAATGAGCAGTTCTTC. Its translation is CASSFPAPGTSGNNEQFF.

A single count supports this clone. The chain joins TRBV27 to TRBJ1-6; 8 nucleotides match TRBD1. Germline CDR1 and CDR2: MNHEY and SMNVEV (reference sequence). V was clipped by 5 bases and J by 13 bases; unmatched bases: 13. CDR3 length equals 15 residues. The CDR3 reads CASSRTTGALGPLHF. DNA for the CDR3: TGTGCCAGCAGTCGTACGACAGGGGCCCTGGGTCCCCTCCACTTT.

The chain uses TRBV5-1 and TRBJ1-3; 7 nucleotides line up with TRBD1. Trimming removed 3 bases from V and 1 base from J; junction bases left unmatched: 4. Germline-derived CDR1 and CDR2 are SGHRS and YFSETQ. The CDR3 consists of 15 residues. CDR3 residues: CASSSETGSGNTIYF. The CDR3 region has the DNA TGCGCCAGCAGCTCGGAGACAGGGTCTGGAAACACCATATATTTT. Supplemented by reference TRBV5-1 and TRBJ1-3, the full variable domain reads KAGVTQTPRYLIKTRGQQVTLSCSPISGHRSVSWYQQTPGQGLQFLFEYFSETQRNKGNFPGRFSGRQFSNSRSEMNVSTLELGDSALYLCASSSETGSGNTIYFGEGSWLTVV.

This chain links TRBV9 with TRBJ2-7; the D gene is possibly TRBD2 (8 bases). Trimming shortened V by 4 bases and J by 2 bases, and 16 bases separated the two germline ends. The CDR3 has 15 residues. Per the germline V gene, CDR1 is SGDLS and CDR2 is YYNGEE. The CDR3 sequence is CASSSGGQGAYEQYF. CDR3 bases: TGTGCCAGCAGCTCGGGGGGGCAGGGGGCCTACGAGCAGTACTTC.

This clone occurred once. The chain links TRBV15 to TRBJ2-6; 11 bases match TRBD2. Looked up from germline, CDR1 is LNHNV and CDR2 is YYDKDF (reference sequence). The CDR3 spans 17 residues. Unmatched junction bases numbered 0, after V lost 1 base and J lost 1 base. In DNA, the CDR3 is TGTGCCACCAGCAGAGGACTAGCGGGGTCTGGGGCCAACGTCCTGACTTTC. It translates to CATSRGLAGSGANVLTF.

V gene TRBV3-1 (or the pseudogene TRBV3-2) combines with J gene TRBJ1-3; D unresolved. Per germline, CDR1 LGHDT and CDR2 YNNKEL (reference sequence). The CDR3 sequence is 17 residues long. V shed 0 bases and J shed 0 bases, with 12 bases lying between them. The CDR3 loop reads CASSQDVPGTSGNTIYF. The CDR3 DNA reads TGTGCCAGCAGCCAAGATGTCCCAGGAACCTCTGGAAACACCATATATTTT.

CDR3 loop: CASSRAGAYEQYF. The CDR3 nucleotides read TGTGCCAGCAGCCGAGCGGGAGCGTACGAGCAGTACTTC. The chain joins TRBV3-1 (or the pseudogene TRBV3-2) to TRBJ2-7; 8 bases match TRBD2. Germline V CDR1 and CDR2: LGHDT, YNNKEL (reference sequence). CDR3 length equals 13 residues. V shed 4 bases and J 4 bases; nucleotides not matched to a gene: 3.

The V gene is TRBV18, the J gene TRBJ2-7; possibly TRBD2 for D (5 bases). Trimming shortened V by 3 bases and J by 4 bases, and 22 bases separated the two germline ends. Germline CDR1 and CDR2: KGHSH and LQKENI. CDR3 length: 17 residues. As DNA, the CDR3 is TGTGCCAGCTCACCTGCTACGGGGAATGGGGATCTGTACGAGCAGTACTTC. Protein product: CASSPATGNGDLYEQYF.

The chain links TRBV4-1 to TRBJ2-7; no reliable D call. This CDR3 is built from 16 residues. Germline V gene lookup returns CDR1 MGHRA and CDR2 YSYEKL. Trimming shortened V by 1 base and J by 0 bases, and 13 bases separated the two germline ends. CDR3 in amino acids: CASSQGAGPSSYEQYF. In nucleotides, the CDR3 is TGCGCCAGCAGCCAAGGGGCAGGTCCGAGCTCCTACGAGCAGTACTTC.

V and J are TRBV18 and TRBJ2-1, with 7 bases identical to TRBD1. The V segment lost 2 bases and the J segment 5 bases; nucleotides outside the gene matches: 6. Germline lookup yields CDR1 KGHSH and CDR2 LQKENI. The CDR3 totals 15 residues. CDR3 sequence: CASSPTDRLDNEQFF. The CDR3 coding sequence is TGTGCCAGCTCACCAACGGACAGGCTAGACAATGAGCAGTTCTTC.

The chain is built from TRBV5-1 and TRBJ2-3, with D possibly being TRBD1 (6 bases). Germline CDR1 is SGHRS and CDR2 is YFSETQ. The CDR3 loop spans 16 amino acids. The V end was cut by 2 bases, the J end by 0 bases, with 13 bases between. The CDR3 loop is CASSFPGQPSTDTQYF. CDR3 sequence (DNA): TGCGCCAGCAGCTTCCCGGGACAACCTAGCACAGATACGCAGTATTTT. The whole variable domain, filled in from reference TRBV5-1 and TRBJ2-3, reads KAGVTQTPRYLIKTRGQQVTLSCSPISGHRSVSWYQQTPGQGLQFLFEYFSETQRNKGNFPGRFSGRQFSNSRSEMNVSTLELGDSALYLCASSFPGQPSTDTQYFGPGTRLTVL.

Written as DNA, the CDR3 is TGCGCCAGCAGCTTGGGGGACAGCCACCAAGAGACCCAGTACTTC. Amino acid sequence: CASSLGDSHQETQYF. The gene calls are TRBV5-1 and TRBJ2-5, with 7 bases aligning to TRBD1. CDR3 size: 15 residues. Germline CDR1 and CDR2: SGHRS and YFSETQ. Trimming removed 0 bases from V and 0 bases from J; junction bases left unmatched: 2.

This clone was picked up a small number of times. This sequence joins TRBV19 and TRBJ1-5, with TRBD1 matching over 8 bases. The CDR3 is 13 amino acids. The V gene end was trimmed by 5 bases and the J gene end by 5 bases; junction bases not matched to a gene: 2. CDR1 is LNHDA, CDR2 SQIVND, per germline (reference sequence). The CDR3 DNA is TGTGCCAGTAGTGCGGACAGGGATCAGCCCCAGCATTTT. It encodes CASSADRDQPQHF.

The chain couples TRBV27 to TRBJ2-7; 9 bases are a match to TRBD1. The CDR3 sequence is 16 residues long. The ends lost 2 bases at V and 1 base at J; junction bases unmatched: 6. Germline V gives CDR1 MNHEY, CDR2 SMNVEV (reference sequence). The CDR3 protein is CASSLVAGTGSYEQYF. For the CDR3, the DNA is TGTGCCAGCAGTTTAGTAGCCGGGACAGGGTCCTACGAGCAGTACTTC.

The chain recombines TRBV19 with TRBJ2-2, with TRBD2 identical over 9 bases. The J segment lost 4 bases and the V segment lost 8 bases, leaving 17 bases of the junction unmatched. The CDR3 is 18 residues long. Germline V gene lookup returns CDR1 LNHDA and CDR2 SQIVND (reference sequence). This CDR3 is CASAIGSGRLGGTGELFF. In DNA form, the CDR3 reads TGTGCCAGTGCGATTGGAAGCGGGAGGTTAGGCGGCACCGGGGAGCTGTTTTTT. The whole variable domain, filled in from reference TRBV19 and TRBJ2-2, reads DGGITQSPKYLFRKEGQNVTLSCEQNLNHDAMYWYRQDPGQGLRLIYYSQIVNDFQKGDIAEGYSVSREKKESFPLTVTSAQKNPTAFYLCASAIGSGRLGGTGELFFGEGSRLTVL.

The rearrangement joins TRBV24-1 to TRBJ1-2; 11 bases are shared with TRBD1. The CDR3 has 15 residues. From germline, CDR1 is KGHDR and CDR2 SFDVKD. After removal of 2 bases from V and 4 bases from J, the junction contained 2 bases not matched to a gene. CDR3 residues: CATSDSGTGGYGYTF. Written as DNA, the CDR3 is TGTGCCACCAGTGATTCCGGGACAGGGGGCTATGGCTACACCTTC.

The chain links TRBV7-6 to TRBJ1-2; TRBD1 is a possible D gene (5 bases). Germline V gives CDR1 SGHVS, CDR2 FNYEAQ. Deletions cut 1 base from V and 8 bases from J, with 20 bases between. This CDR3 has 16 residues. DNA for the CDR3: TGTGCCAGCAGCTTAGGCCCGCTAGGGCAGGGTCAGGGCTACACCTTC. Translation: CASSLGPLGQGQGYTF.

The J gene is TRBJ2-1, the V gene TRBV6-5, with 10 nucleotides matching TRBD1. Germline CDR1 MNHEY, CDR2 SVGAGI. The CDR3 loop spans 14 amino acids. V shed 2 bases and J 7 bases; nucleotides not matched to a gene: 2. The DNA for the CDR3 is TGTGCCAGCAGTTACGGACAGGGGGGGAATGAGCAGTTCTTC. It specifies CASSYGQGGNEQFF.

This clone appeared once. CDR3 sequence: CASSQGAEDNSPLHF. The CDR3 DNA is TGTGCCAGCAGCCAAGGGGCGGAGGATAATTCACCCCTCCACTTT. The V and J genes are TRBV3-1 (or the pseudogene TRBV3-2) and TRBJ1-6; D is undetermined. The V and J ends lost 1 base and 5 bases respectively, with 9 bases between them. Germline V gene sequence: CDR1 LGHDT, CDR2 YNNKEL (reference sequence). The CDR3 runs to 15 residues.